This TCR beta chain originates from a study of shared clonotypes between healthy human individuals. Whole-study results and caveats: Among a handful of donors, approximately 5% of naive CD4 clonotypes were found in common.

To note about this clone: Its antigen is currently unknown.

A 200 ng quantity of DNA, about 30,000 T cell genomes, went into the sorted-subset replicate PCRs. The protocol was immunoSEQ multiplex PCR, while the TCRdb copy is restricted to in-frame clones and leaves out a portion. The repertoire has a few million clones, approximately 95% of them found once; the top ten carry 0.35% to 0.45%. The sequence was collected from a man younger than 35 in good health. Some clones in this sample may be carry-over from other donors' samples. Sequenced material: naive CD4+ T cells from PBMCs. The subset here: CD45RA+ positively selected.

In DNA, the CDR3 is TGCGCCAGCAGCTTGAATTCTGACAGTGGCTACACCTTC. Amino acids: CASSLNSDSGYTF. The rearrangement links TRBV5-1 to TRBJ1-2; D possibly corresponds to TRBD1 (5 bases). This CDR3 is built from 13 residues. V was cut by 1 base and J by 7 bases, with 11 bases left in between. Germline V gene data show CDR1 as SGHRS and CDR2 as YFSETQ.